The following is a T cell receptor (beta chain) sequence with its context. Antigen unknown. Germline V CDR1 and CDR2: MDHEN, SYDVKM. This CDR3 region has 15 residues. V was clipped by 2 bases and J by 10 bases, with 15 bases between them. This specimen belongs to a study of cytotoxic CD8 clonotypes in ibrutinib-treated CLL. As for the study in general: Once patients had received a median approximately twelve months of treatment, range 6 to 36, response samples were obtained.

The method was immunoSEQ multiplex PCR; TCRdb's version includes in-frame clones alone and lacks a portion of them. The table lists about 120,000 clones, 55% to 75% of them singletons. Study-level results: Public clonotypes were uncommon and contracted or stayed stable on treatment. Clonality went up at ibrutinib response and then declined back toward baseline at progression.

This clonotype was obtained from a human donor with chronic lymphocytic leukemia. The specimen comprised PBMCs, sampled after 24 months of ibrutinib treatment. The gene calls are TRBV28 and TRBJ1-6, with D possibly matching TRBD1 (6 bases). CDR3 residues: CASSLAQQGKSPLHF. Written as DNA, the CDR3 is TGTGCCAGCAGTTTAGCTCAGCAGGGGAAATCACCCCTCCACTTT.